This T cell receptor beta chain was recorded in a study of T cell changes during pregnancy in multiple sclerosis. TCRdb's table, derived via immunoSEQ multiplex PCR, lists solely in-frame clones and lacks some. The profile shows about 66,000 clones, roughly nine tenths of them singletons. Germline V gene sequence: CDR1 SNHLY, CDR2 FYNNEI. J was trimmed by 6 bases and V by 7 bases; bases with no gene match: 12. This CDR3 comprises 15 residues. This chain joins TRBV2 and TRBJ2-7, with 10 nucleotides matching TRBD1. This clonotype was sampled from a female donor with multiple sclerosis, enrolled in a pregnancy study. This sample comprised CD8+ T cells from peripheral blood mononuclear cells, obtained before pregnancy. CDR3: CASKRAGTGAAEQYF. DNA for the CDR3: TGTGCCAGCAAAAGGGCCGGGACAGGGGCGGCCGAGCAGTACTTC.